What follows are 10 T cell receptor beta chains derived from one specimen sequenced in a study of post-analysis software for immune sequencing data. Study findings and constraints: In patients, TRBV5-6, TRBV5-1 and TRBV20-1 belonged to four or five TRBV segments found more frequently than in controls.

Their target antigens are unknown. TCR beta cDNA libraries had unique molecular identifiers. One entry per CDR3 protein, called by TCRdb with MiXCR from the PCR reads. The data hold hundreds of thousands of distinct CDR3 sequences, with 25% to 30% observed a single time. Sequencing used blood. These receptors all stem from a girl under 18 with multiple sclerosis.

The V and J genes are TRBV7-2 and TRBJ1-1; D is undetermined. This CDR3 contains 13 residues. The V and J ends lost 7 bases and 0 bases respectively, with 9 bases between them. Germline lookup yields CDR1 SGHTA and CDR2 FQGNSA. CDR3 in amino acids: CASMAGMNTEAFF. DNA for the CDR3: TGTGCCAGCATGGCAGGCATGAACACTGAAGCTTTCTTT. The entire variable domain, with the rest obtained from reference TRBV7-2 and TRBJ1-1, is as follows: GAGVSQSPSNKVTEKGKDVELRCDPISGHTALYWYRQSLGQGLEFLIYFQGNSAPDKSGLPSDRFSAERTGGSVSTLTIQRTQQEDSAVYLCASMAGMNTEAFFGQGTRLTVV.

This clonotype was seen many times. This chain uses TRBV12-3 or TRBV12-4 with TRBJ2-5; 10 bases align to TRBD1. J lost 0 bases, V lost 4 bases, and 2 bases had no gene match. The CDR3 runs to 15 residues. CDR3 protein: CASSWGQGYQETQYF. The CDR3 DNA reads TGTGCCAGCAGTTGGGGACAGGGGTACCAAGAGACCCAGTACTTC.

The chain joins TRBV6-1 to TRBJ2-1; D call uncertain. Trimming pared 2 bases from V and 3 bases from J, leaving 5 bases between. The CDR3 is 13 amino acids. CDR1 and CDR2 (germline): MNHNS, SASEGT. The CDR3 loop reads CASSEIHYNEQFF. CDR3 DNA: TGTGCCAGCAGTGAAATACACTACAATGAGCAGTTCTTC.

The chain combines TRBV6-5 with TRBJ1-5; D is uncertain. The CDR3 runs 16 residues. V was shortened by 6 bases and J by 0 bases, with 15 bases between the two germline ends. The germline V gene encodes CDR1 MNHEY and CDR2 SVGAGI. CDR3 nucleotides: TGTGCCAGCAGCCCTGAGGGAACCTATAGCAATCAGCCCCAGCATTTT. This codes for CASSPEGTYSNQPQHF.

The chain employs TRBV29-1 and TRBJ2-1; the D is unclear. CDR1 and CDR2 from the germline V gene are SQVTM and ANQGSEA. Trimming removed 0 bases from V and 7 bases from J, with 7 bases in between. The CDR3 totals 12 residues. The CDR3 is CSVEESVNEQFF. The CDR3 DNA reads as TGCAGCGTTGAAGAGTCTGTGAATGAGCAGTTCTTC.

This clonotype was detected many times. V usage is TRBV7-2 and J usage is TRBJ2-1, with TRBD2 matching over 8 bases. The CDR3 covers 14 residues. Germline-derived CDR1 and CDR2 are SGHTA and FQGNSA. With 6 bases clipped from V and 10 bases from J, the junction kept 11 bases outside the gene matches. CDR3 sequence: CASRPGLGSEEQFF. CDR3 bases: TGTGCCAGCAGGCCGGGACTAGGAAGCGAAGAGCAGTTCTTC.

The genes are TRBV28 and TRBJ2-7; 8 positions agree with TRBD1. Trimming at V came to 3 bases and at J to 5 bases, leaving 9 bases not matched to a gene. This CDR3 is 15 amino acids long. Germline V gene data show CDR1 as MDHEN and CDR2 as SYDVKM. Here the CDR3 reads CASSFPGTGLDEQYF. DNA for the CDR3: TGTGCCAGCAGTTTCCCTGGGACAGGTCTCGACGAGCAGTACTTC.

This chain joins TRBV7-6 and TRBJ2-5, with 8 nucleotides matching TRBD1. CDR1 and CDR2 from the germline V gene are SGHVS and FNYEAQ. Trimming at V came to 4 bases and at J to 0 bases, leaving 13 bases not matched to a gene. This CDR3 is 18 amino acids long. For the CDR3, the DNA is TGTGCCAGCAGCTCTTTCCACGACAGGGGACCGTACCAAGAGACCCAGTACTTC. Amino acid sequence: CASSSFHDRGPYQETQYF.

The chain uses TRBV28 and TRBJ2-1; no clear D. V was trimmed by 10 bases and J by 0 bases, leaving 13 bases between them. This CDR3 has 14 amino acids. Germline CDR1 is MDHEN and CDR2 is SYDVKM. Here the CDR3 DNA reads TGTGCCACTCGGACCCTTGACTCCTACAATGAGCAGTTCTTC. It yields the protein CATRTLDSYNEQFF.

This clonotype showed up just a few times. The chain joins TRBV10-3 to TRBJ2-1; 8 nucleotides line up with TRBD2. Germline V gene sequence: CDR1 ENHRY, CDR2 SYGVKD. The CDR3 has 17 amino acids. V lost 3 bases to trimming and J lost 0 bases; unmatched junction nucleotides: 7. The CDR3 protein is CAISDRAGTSSYNEQFF. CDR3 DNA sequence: TGTGCCATCAGTGATCGCGCGGGGACTAGCTCCTACAATGAGCAGTTCTTC.